A selection of T cell receptor beta chains follows, all from one sample in a study of T-cell memory formation after mild COVID-19. MiXCR, applied by TCRdb to the 5' RACE reads, yields one record per CDR3 protein. The profile shows around 420,000 distinct CDR3 sequences, approximately 24% of them singletons. The sequenced sample consisted of PBMCs or a T cell subset sorted from them (not recorded which). Receptors originate from an adult woman who had mild COVID-19 (a few samples of this study predate the infection). Cell type and time point are not known. CDR3s include the opening cysteine and the closing phenylalanine or tryptophan. The order of the fields is V gene, J gene, D gene, clone size, CDR3 protein, CDR3 DNA. D genes are given only for firm matches. The size field is filled for only some rows; it gives once, few, many or a size class.

V: TRBV20-1
J: TRBJ2-7
D: TRBD2
size: NA
CDR3: CSAVPSGSHEQYF
DNA: TGCAGTGCGGTGCCTAGCGGGAGCCACGAGCAGTACTTC

V: TRBV29-1
J: TRBJ2-7
D: NA
size: few
CDR3: CSVLPGTGVGEQYF
DNA: TGCAGCGTTCTGCCCGGGACTGGTGTGGGGGAGCAGTACTTC

V: TRBV4-1
J: TRBJ2-1
D: NA
size: few
CDR3: CASSQDGNRVHSYNEQFF
DNA: TGCGCCAGCAGCCAAGACGGAAACAGGGTCCATTCTTACAATGAGCAGTTCTTC

V: TRBV7-6
J: TRBJ2-3
D: NA
size: NA
CDR3: CASSYRWGDSSTDTQYF
DNA: TGTGCCAGCAGCTACCGCTGGGGGGACAGTAGCACAGATACGCAGTATTTT

V: TRBV5-1
J: TRBJ2-7
D: NA
size: NA
CDR3: CASGPGQGTLLAGVDEQYF
DNA: TGCGCCAGCGGACCGGGACAGGGGACCCTACTAGCGGGAGTAGACGAGCAGTACTTC

V: TRBV7-2
J: TRBJ2-4
D: TRBD2
size: NA
CDR3: CASSTRGLAGGLISKNIQYF
DNA: TGTGCCAGCAGCACGAGGGGACTAGCGGGAGGGCTTATTAGCAAAAACATTCAGTACTTC

V: TRBV20-1
J: TRBJ1-3
D: TRBD1
size: NA
CDR3: CSARVLQGAGNTIYF
DNA: TGCAGTGCTAGAGTCCTACAGGGGGCTGGAAACACCATATATTTT

V: TRBV14
J: TRBJ1-3
D: NA
size: few
CDR3: CASSQDGSRRSGNTIYF
DNA: TGTGCCAGCAGCCAAGATGGAAGCAGACGCTCTGGAAACACCATATATTTT

V: TRBV11-2
J: TRBJ2-7
D: NA
size: few
CDR3: CASSRSVPAYEQYF
DNA: TGTGCCAGCAGCCGTAGCGTTCCCGCCTACGAGCAGTACTTC

V: TRBV4-3
J: TRBJ2-1
D: TRBD2
size: few
CDR3: CASSQDWRTSFNEQFF
DNA: TGCGCCAGCAGCCAAGATTGGCGGACTAGCTTCAATGAGCAGTTCTTC

V: TRBV4-3
J: TRBJ1-2
D: TRBD1
size: few
CDR3: CASSQDRTGLGGYTF
DNA: TGCGCCAGCAGCCAAGATAGGACAGGATTGGGGGGCTACACCTTC

V: TRBV12-3/TRBV12-4
J: TRBJ2-7
D: NA
size: NA
CDR3: CASSLGAYAKQYF
DNA: TGTGCCAGCAGTTTAGGGGCCTATGCCAAACAGTACTTC

V: TRBV18
J: TRBJ2-7
D: NA
size: NA
CDR3: CASSPGVIYEQYF
DNA: TGTGCCAGCTCACCAGGGGTCATCTACGAGCAGTACTTC

V: TRBV5-4
J: TRBJ2-2
D: TRBD2
size: NA
CDR3: CASSLASTSGQRGELFF
DNA: TGTGCCAGCAGCTTGGCGTCTACTAGCGGACAGAGGGGGGAGCTGTTTTTT

V: TRBV20-1
J: TRBJ2-1
D: TRBD1
size: NA
CDR3: CSARFSTGGYNEQFF
DNA: TGCAGTGCTAGATTTTCGACAGGGGGGTACAATGAGCAGTTCTTC

V: TRBV7-2
J: TRBJ2-1
D: NA
size: few
CDR3: CASSLVRESYNEQFF
DNA: TGTGCCAGCAGCTTAGTGCGGGAATCCTACAATGAGCAGTTCTTC

V: TRBV7-9
J: TRBJ1-5
D: NA
size: once
CDR3: CASSLEGAEQPQHF
DNA: TGTGCCAGCAGCTTAGAGGGAGCAGAGCAGCCCCAGCATTTT

V: TRBV25-1
J: TRBJ2-2
D: NA
size: NA
CDR3: CASTGTAGTGELFF
DNA: TGTGCCAGCACAGGGACAGCGGGCACCGGGGAGCTGTTTTTT

V: TRBV10-3
J: TRBJ2-2
D: TRBD1
size: few
CDR3: CAISESAQGRLFF
DNA: TGTGCCATCAGTGAGTCTGCACAGGGGCGGCTGTTTTTT

V: TRBV7-8
J: TRBJ2-1
D: TRBD1
size: few
CDR3: CASSWTGVEQFF
DNA: TGTGCCAGCAGCTGGACAGGGGTTGAACAGTTCTTC